The present entry profiles one T cell receptor beta chain with its context. What this receptor recognizes is not known. No base quality information exists; no much larger clone differs at one position. The data are from a study of identical twins (dated by TCRdb to 2016 to 2017). Regarding the study in general: To test whether fetal clonotypes persist, the study used deep sequencing on TCR alpha and beta repertoires from monozygotic twins, unrelated adults of various ages, and cord blood. To rule out contamination, the twin experiments were replicated at different times with different library preparation protocols. General findings and caveats noted by the study authors: The excess sharing between twins in beta out-of-frame sequences was weaker because fewer shared sequences reduced the signal-to-noise ratio. Compared with coincidental sharing between unrelated individuals, out-of-frame TCR alpha sequences shared between twins had an excess of sequences with low generation probability. Recombination models systematically underestimated out-of-frame TCR alpha sharing in monozygotic twins but agreed with sharing between unrelated individuals. Abundant cord blood beta clonotypes had fewer insertions, young adult naive repertoires showed a similar but weaker trend, and memory repertoires showed no such trend. Conclusions relied on cross-sectional statistical analysis, since the same donors could not be followed over many years. Invariant T cells such as MAIT and iNKT could partly confound zero-insertion analyses, though diverse VJ usage argued against this for most clonotypes.

Libraries were prepared through 5' RACE. Data came from an Illumina HiSeq 2000. Template switching introduced a universal primer binding site; the final cDNA contained a unique molecular identifier, enabling accurate counting of TCR cDNA molecules. Specific primers in the conserved constant-segment region were used to synthesize first-strand cDNA for TCR alpha and beta chains. Each cDNA library was double barcoded, with a SMART-Mk sample barcode plus Illumina barcodes, to control for contamination. TruSeq adapter sequences, together with Illumina sample barcodes, were added in two successive PCR steps. The TCR alpha and beta cDNA libraries were sequenced on the Illumina HiSeq platform using custom primers. In the source study's methods: Unique molecular identifiers were extracted from raw reads with MiGEC, and CDR3 positions were determined with MiXCR. Recombination models were inferred per individual with the repgenHMM and IGoR tools using an EM algorithm. The tcR package in R was used for shared clonotype analysis, with sharing normalized by the product of cloneset sizes. To study raw recombination free of thymic and clonal selection effects, out-of-frame nonproductive sequences were analyzed. TCRdb applied fastp at Q25 and MiXCR to the public reads, then kept only in-frame beta chains. For every CDR3 protein sequence, its rows merge into one entry that carries the most common genes and DNA. TCRdb, rather than the study authors, made the V and J calls. The sample includes 300,000 to 400,000 distinct CDR3 sequences, with 8.5% to 10% observed a single time. Around 8.6% of the sample is held by the ten biggest clonotypes.

Every donor in the study was a healthy Caucasian. The researchers also sequenced three unrelated adults who were not twins: a male aged 18 to 30, a male aged 50 to 60, and a female aged 50 to 60. Using Miltenyi CD45RO+ enrichment and human naive T-cell isolation kits, memory (CD45RO+) and naive T cells were isolated from PBMC. The sample comprised naive T cells sorted from blood. The intended sense of this specimen's cell subset or site label: cells isolated with a human naive T-cell isolation kit. This sequence was found in a woman in her 50s in good health.

The sequence in DNA is TGTGCCAGCAGCGAGACAGGCACGGTGTGCGAGCAGTACTTC. Its protein is CASSETGTVCEQYF. The chain couples TRBV21-1 to TRBJ2-7; TRBD1, as called in the table, went unchecked against the DNA. TRBV21-1 is marked as a pseudogene. CDR3 length: 14 amino acids, cysteine to phenylalanine. Left in the record is the CDR3 DNA by itself, 42 bases read in frame from the first base.